A selection of T cell receptor beta chains follows, all from one sample in a study of blood T cell repertoires in COVID-19. Some clones are missing from TCRdb's copy, which holds only in-frame ones; the method was immunoSEQ multiplex PCR. In the table there are over 90,000 clones, roughly 86% of which are singletons. The sequenced material came from peripheral blood. The receptors were gathered from a man aged 50 or older with active or convalescent COVID-19. Both conserved end residues are part of each CDR3. Fields, in order: V gene, D gene, CDR3 length, J gene, clone size, CDR3 DNA, CDR3 protein. D genes are given only for firm matches. Expanded clones get a size class; other rows say once, few or many, or leave the size out.

TRBV5-1	.	14	TRBJ2-2	.	TGCGCCACCAATCAGGGGTACGGAACCGGGGAGCTGTTTTTT	CATNQGYGTGELFF
TRBV12-3/TRBV12-4	.	13	TRBJ2-2	once	TGTGCCAGCCCTCAGGGGAACACCGGGGAGCTGTTTTTT	CASPQGNTGELFF
TRBV10-1	TRBD1	13	TRBJ1-2	.	TGCGCCAGCAGTGTGGACAGGGGTTATGGCTACACCTTC	CASSVDRGYGYTF
TRBV19	.	13	TRBJ1-5	.	TGTGCCAGTAGTCCGGAGGGAGGCCAGCCCCAGCATTTT	CASSPEGGQPQHF
TRBV5-1	TRBD2	16	TRBJ2-2	.	TGCGCCAGCAGTCAGCCGGGACTAGCGGGGTCCGGGGAGCTGTTTTTT	CASSQPGLAGSGELFF
TRBV27	.	14	TRBJ1-3	.	TGTGCCAGCAGTTTATTGGGCGCTGGAAACACCATATATTTT	CASSLLGAGNTIYF
TRBV18	.	15	TRBJ2-2	.	TGTGCCAGCTCCCGGGTAGCGGTGAACACCGGGGAGCTGTTTTTT	CASSRVAVNTGELFF
TRBV27	.	15	TRBJ2-5	once	TGTGCCAGCAGTTTAGCTAGGGGGTCCCAAGAGACCCAGTACTTC	CASSLARGSQETQYF
TRBV7-9	TRBD1	14	TRBJ2-5	many	TGTGCCAGCAGCTCACGGACAGGGGGAGAGACCCAGTACTTC	CASSSRTGGETQYF
TRBV5-1	.	13	TRBJ2-1	.	TGCGCCAGCAGCTCCCACGGCGGCAATGAGCAGTTCTTC	CASSSHGGNEQFF
TRBV5-1	TRBD2	15	TRBJ2-3	once	TGCGCCAGCAGCGTTAGCGGGGCGTTCACAGATACGCAGTATTTT	CASSVSGAFTDTQYF
TRBV7-2	TRBD2	16	TRBJ2-3	.	TGTGCCAGCAGCTTAGTTAGCGGGGTAAGCACAGATACGCAGTATTTT	CASSLVSGVSTDTQYF
TRBV30	.	14	TRBJ1-4	.	TGTGCCTGGAGTCGGCAGGAGGTTTTCGAAAAACTGTTTTTT	CAWSRQEVFEKLFF
TRBV4-2	TRBD2	17	TRBJ2-2	.	TGTGCCAGCAGCCAAGAAGCGGGGGGATCAAACACCGGGGAGCTGTTTTTT	CASSQEAGGSNTGELFF
TRBV28	TRBD2	12	TRBJ2-3	.	TGTGCCAGCAGTTGGGGGGGGGATACGCAGTATTTT	CASSWGGDTQYF
TRBV15	TRBD1	16	TRBJ1-3	.	TGTGCCACCAGCAGAGATGGGACAGGGGTAGGAAACACCATATATTTT	CATSRDGTGVGNTIYF
TRBV5-1	TRBD2	16	TRBJ2-3	.	TGCGCCAGCAGCGTGACTAGCGGGGGGCTCACAGATACGCAGTATTTT	CASSVTSGGLTDTQYF
TRBV29-1	.	13	TRBJ1-6	.	TGCAGCGTTGCAACAGGTGCGAATTCACCCCTCCACTTT	CSVATGANSPLHF
TRBV7-2	.	14	TRBJ2-5	.	TGTGCCAGCAGCTTACAGGGACATCAAGAGACCCAGTACTTC	CASSLQGHQETQYF
TRBV5-1	.	15	TRBJ2-3	.	TGCGCCAGCAGCTTCGGGACGGGGGGCACAGATACGCAGTATTTT	CASSFGTGGTDTQYF
TRBV11-2	TRBD1	15	TRBJ2-3	.	TGTGCCAGCAGCCCTAGGACAGGGAGCACAGATACGCAGTATTTT	CASSPRTGSTDTQYF
TRBV27	.	15	TRBJ1-4	.	TGTGCCAGCAGTTTCTCGGGTTCAGCGGAAGAAAAACTGTTTTTT	CASSFSGSAEEKLFF
TRBV2	TRBD1	13	TRBJ2-5	.	TGTGCCAGCAGACAGGGGGTTCAAGAGACCCAGTACTTC	CASRQGVQETQYF
TRBV18	.	13	TRBJ1-1	.	TGTGCCAGCTCACCGGAGGCATTCACTGAAGCTTTCTTT	CASSPEAFTEAFF
TRBV10-1	.	16	TRBJ1-5	.	TGCGCCAGCAGTGAGTCAAGGGGGATAAGCAATCAGCCCCAGCATTTT	CASSESRGISNQPQHF
TRBV24-1	TRBD2	15	TRBJ2-1	.	TGTGCCACCAGTGAAGATCTAGCGGGGGCGGGTGAGCAGTTCTTC	CATSEDLAGAGEQFF
TRBV5-8	.	13	TRBJ1-1	.	TGTGCCAGCAGCCGGATGGCGGATAGTGAAGCTTTCTTT	CASSRMADSEAFF
TRBV2	TRBD1	14	TRBJ2-3	.	TGTGCCAGCAGTGCTATTGACAGGGGGCGTACGCAGTATTTT	CASSAIDRGRTQYF
TRBV28	.	13	TRBJ1-5	.	TGTGCCAGCAGTTTAACAGGAAATCAGCCCCAGCATTTT	CASSLTGNQPQHF
TRBV5-1	TRBD1	14	TRBJ2-1	few	TGCGCCAGCAGCGCAGGACAGGGGTTCAATGAGCAGTTCTTC	CASSAGQGFNEQFF
TRBV29-1	.	15	TRBJ1-2	.	TGCAGCGTAGGTGAGAAAACAGGGCTTGGCTATGGCTACACCTTC	CSVGEKTGLGYGYTF
TRBV2	TRBD1	15	TRBJ2-5	.	TGTGCCAGCAGTGACCCGGGACAGGGAAGAGAGACCCAGTACTTC	CASSDPGQGRETQYF
TRBV19	.	13	TRBJ1-6	.	TGTGCCAGTAGTATTGCGGGAAGGGCACCCCTCCACTTT	CASSIAGRAPLHF
TRBV12-3/TRBV12-4	.	11	TRBJ1-1	once	TGTGCCAGCAGTTTGAGGTTTGAAGCTTTCTTT	CASSLRFEAFF
TRBV9	.	14	TRBJ1-1	few	TGTGCCAGCAGCGTGGGGAGAATGAACACTGAAGCTTTCTTT	CASSVGRMNTEAFF
TRBV28	TRBD2	15	TRBJ2-5	.	TGTGCCAGCAGTCAACTAGCGGGGGGCCAAGAGACCCAGTACTTC	CASSQLAGGQETQYF
TRBV7-2	.	16	TRBJ1-3	once	TGTGCCAGCAGCTTAATGGCCGCGGGAGCAGGAAACACCATATATTTT	CASSLMAAGAGNTIYF
TRBV11-2	.	17	TRBJ1-1	.	TGTGCCAGCAGCTTAGGGCCCCCGAATATGCCATACACTGAAGCTTTCTTT	CASSLGPPNMPYTEAFF
TRBV19	.	14	TRBJ1-1	.	TGTGCCAGTAGTATAGTTTCAGGGGAGAGTGAAGCTTTCTTT	CASSIVSGESEAFF
TRBV28	TRBD1	14	TRBJ1-4	.	TGTGCCAGCAGTCCCGGGACAGGTGTTGAAAAACTGTTTTTT	CASSPGTGVEKLFF
TRBV30	.	14	TRBJ1-5	.	TGTGCCTGGAGTCCCCGAACTGGACAACAGCCCCAGCATTTT	CAWSPRTGQQPQHF
TRBV30	TRBD1	16	TRBJ1-2	.	TGTGCCTGGAGTGTGATACCGGGACAGGGGGCGGTAGGCTACACCTTC	CAWSVIPGQGAVGYTF
TRBV30	.	11	TRBJ2-5	.	TGTGCCTGGAGTGCGAGCGAGACCCAGTACTTC	CAWSASETQYF
TRBV7-2	TRBD2	14	TRBJ2-3	.	TGTGCCAGCACCCCGGGGGGTAGCGCAGATACGCAGTATTTT	CASTPGGSADTQYF
TRBV28	.	13	TRBJ1-5	.	TGTGCCATCAACCCTCTAGCAAATCAGCCCCAGCATTTT	CAINPLANQPQHF
TRBV6-6	TRBD1	13	TRBJ1-4	.	TGTGCCAGCGGGACAGGGGGAAATGAAAAACTGTTTTTT	CASGTGGNEKLFF
TRBV18	TRBD2	15	TRBJ2-7	few	TGTGCCAGCTCCTTCGGGACTAGTGAGACCTACGAGCAGTACTTC	CASSFGTSETYEQYF
TRBV2	.	14	TRBJ1-1	.	TGTGCCAGCAGGACCGGAGGGCGGAACACTGAAGCTTTCTTT	CASRTGGRNTEAFF
TRBV20-1	.	10	TRBJ1-2	.	TGCAGTGCTAGAGGTCAAGGCTACACCTTC	CSARGQGYTF
TRBV19	.	15	TRBJ1-2	.	TGTGCCAGTAGTATCAAAGGGATCGGGATTGATGGCTACACCTTC	CASSIKGIGIDGYTF
TRBV4-1	TRBD2	14	TRBJ2-5	.	TGCGCCAGCAGTAGACTAGCGGGACAAGAGACCCAGTACTTC	CASSRLAGQETQYF
TRBV6-5	.	15	TRBJ1-2	.	TGTGCCAGCAGTTATAGACAGGAGACTAACTATGGCTACACCTTC	CASSYRQETNYGYTF
TRBV15	TRBD2	17	TRBJ2-3	.	TGTGCCACCAGCAGCCCGGGAGGGGGTCCCCGCACAGATACGCAGTATTTT	CATSSPGGGPRTDTQYF
TRBV4-1	.	16	TRBJ1-3	.	TGCGCCAGCAGCCAAGATGGAGAGGCCTCTGGAAACACCATATATTTT	CASSQDGEASGNTIYF